These 19 T cell receptor beta chains were sequenced from one sample in a study of blood T cell repertoires in COVID-19. TCRdb's copy holds only in-frame clones and misses some; the assay was immunoSEQ multiplex PCR. The top ten clones hold about 4% of a sample with 250,000 or so clones, roughly 81% of them seen once. Sequencing used peripheral blood. The source is a man between 45 and 60 years old with acute or convalescent COVID-19.

The genes are TRBV11-3 and TRBJ2-5; D call uncertain. This CDR3 is 13 amino acids long. CDR1 and CDR2 (germline): SGHNT, YENEEA. V shed 4 bases and J shed 0 bases, with 6 bases lying between them. Written as DNA, the CDR3 is TGTGCCAGCAGCTCCCAGAACCAAGAGACCCAGTACTTC. It translates to CASSSQNQETQYF.

The V and J genes are TRBV5-1 and TRBJ1-3; D not certain. The germline V gene encodes CDR1 SGHRS and CDR2 YFSETQ. Between the trimmed V and J ends, which lost 4 bases and 3 bases, there was a span of 14 bases. CDR3 size: 15 residues. The DNA for the CDR3 is TGCGCCAGCAGCCCCCCCGAGGGTAGTGGAAACACCATATATTTT. Amino acid sequence: CASSPPEGSGNTIYF.

This chain joins TRBV10-3 and TRBJ2-5; D possibly corresponds to TRBD2 (6 bases). V was pared by 8 bases and J by 7 bases, with 17 bases between. Germline CDR1 is ENHRY and CDR2 is SYGVKD. The CDR3 consists of 13 residues. CDR3 DNA: TGTGCCATCGCCCTGGGGACTGGGGGGACCCAGTACTTC. Translating gives CAIALGTGGTQYF.

This chain connects TRBV6-5 to TRBJ2-5, with TRBD2 as a possible D gene (5 bases). The V gene's germline CDR1 is MNHEY and CDR2 SVGAGI. The CDR3 totals 13 residues. CDR3 protein: CASAVHHQETQYF. The CDR3 nucleotides read TGTGCTAGCGCGGTCCACCATCAAGAGACCCAGTACTTC.

V gene TRBV4-1 combines with J gene TRBJ2-5; possibly TRBD2 for D (7 bases). Between the trimmed V and J ends, which lost 4 bases and 9 bases, there was a span of 15 bases. Germline assignment: CDR1 MGHRA and CDR2 YSYEKL. The CDR3 extends over 13 amino acids. The CDR3 here is CASSRLQGGSQYF. The DNA of the CDR3 is TGCGCCAGCAGCCGCCTACAGGGAGGGTCCCAGTACTTC.

The V gene is TRBV6-2 or TRBV6-3, the J gene TRBJ1-5, with D hard to call. V gave up 5 bases and J gave up 2 bases, with 13 bases separating them. Looked up from germline, CDR1 is MNHEY and CDR2 is SVGEGT. This CDR3 region has 15 residues. CDR3 amino acids: CASSGWRRGNQPQHF. CDR3 DNA sequence: TGTGCCAGCAGTGGATGGAGACGGGGCAATCAGCCCCAGCATTTT.

The V and J genes are TRBV4-1 and TRBJ2-7; D may be TRBD1 (5 bases). Trimming took off 0 bases at V and 2 bases at J, with 20 bases between the two ends. The V gene's germline CDR1 is MGHRA and CDR2 YSYEKL. CDR3 length equals 18 residues. CDR3 residues: CASSQDFLRVKRTYEQYF. DNA for the CDR3: TGCGCCAGCAGCCAAGATTTCCTCAGGGTAAAGAGGACCTACGAGCAGTACTTC.

The J gene is TRBJ2-1, the V gene TRBV11-3, with 9 bases that match TRBD2. V shed 2 bases, J shed 4 bases, and the junction held 9 bases outside the gene matches. The germline V gene has CDR1 SGHNT and CDR2 YENEEA. The CDR3 is 17 residues long. In nucleotides, the CDR3 is TGTGCCAGCAGCTTAATTTGGGCGGGAGGGGATTACAATGAGCAGTTCTTC. Its translation: CASSLIWAGGDYNEQFF.

V and J are TRBV9 and TRBJ2-7, with 11 bases aligning to TRBD1. In germline, CDR1 is SGDLS, CDR2 YYNGEE. After removal of 4 bases from V and 3 bases from J, the junction contained 9 bases not matched to a gene. The CDR3 is 16 amino acids. The CDR3 DNA follows: TGTGCCAGCAGCTCCTCGACCGGGACAGGGGGCTACGAGCAGTACTTC. Translating gives CASSSSTGTGGYEQYF.

The J gene is TRBJ2-4, the V gene TRBV6-9; 10 positions agree with TRBD2. After removal of 2 bases from V and 15 bases from J, the junction contained 7 bases not matched to a gene. The CDR3 is 13 amino acids. Germline CDR1 and CDR2: MNHGY and SVAAGI. CDR3 in amino acids: CASSYGASGSSYF. CDR3 DNA sequence: TGTGCCAGCAGTTATGGGGCTAGCGGGAGTTCGTACTTC.

Concerning this clone: This sample includes further DNA sequences coding for the same CDR3. J is TRBJ1-2 and V is TRBV27, with D unclear. This CDR3 spans 12 amino acids. Deletions cut 3 bases from V and 4 bases from J, with 6 bases between. Germline V lookup: CDR1 MNHEY, CDR2 SMNVEV (reference sequence). Written as DNA, the CDR3 is TGTGCCAGCAGTTTTAGCGGCTATGGCTACACCTTC. It is translated as CASSFSGYGYTF.

This clone showed up just once. The chain has TRBV7-9 and TRBJ2-1, with D tentatively TRBD1 (5 bases). The ends were cut back, 3 bases at V and 8 bases at J, with 8 bases in the middle. Germline values: CDR1 SEHNR, CDR2 FQNEAQ (reference sequence). This CDR3 region has 12 residues. Written as DNA, the CDR3 is TGTGCCAGCAGCTTGGTAGGGGATGAGCAGTTCTTC. This gives the protein CASSLVGDEQFF.

This sequence joins TRBV27 and TRBJ1-1; 7 bases fit TRBD1. The J segment lost 4 bases and the V segment lost 2 bases, leaving 4 bases of the junction unmatched. The CDR3 runs to 14 residues. Germline V gene sequence: CDR1 MNHEY, CDR2 SMNVEV (reference sequence). In nucleotides, the CDR3 is TGTGCCAGCAGTTTAAACAGGGGTTCCACTGAAGCTTTCTTT. Its translation is CASSLNRGSTEAFF.

This chain connects TRBV24-1 to TRBJ1-5; D is uncertain. Germline CDR1 KGHDR, CDR2 SFDVKD. The V end lost 8 bases, the J end lost 1 base, and 11 bases lay between the germline ends. The CDR3 consists of 14 residues. The CDR3 DNA reads TGTGCCACCAAGGAGCATGGCAGCAATCAGCCCCAGCATTTT. Translating it yields CATKEHGSNQPQHF.

The V gene is TRBV29-1, the J gene TRBJ2-7, with a tentative D call TRBD2 (5 bases). The CDR3 has 15 amino acids. Germline CDR1 SQVTM, CDR2 ANQGSEA. Trimming took off 2 bases at V and 4 bases at J, with 18 bases between the two ends. The CDR3 DNA reads as TGCAGCGTTGAATTTGAGGGAGAGAGAGCTTACGAGCAGTACTTC. It encodes CSVEFEGERAYEQYF.

The V and J genes are TRBV7-8 and TRBJ1-5; D uncertain. The germline CDR1 and CDR2 sequences are SGHVS and FQNEAQ. V was clipped by 5 bases and J by 5 bases, with 10 bases between them. The CDR3 contains 13 residues. The CDR3 is CASSPGDYQPQHF. The CDR3 region has the DNA TGTGCCAGCAGCCCCGGAGATTATCAGCCCCAGCATTTT.

The chain recombines TRBV28 with TRBJ1-1; tentatively, D is TRBD1 (5 bases). Between the trimmed V and J ends, which lost 2 bases and 5 bases, there was a span of 15 bases. CDR1 MDHEN and CDR2 SYDVKM come from the germline V gene. CDR3 length: 15 residues. The CDR3: CASSLATVVGTEAFF. The CDR3 region has the DNA TGTGCCAGCAGTTTAGCGACAGTTGTTGGGACTGAAGCTTTCTTT.

This clone was observed a handful of times. The V call is TRBV7-9, the J call TRBJ2-7, with TRBD1 identical over 9 bases. CDR3 size: 15 residues. V shed 5 bases and J 5 bases; nucleotides not matched to a gene: 10. Germline CDR1 reads SEHNR; CDR2 reads FQNEAQ (reference sequence). CDR3: CASSPQTGGRNEQYF. Written as DNA, the CDR3 is TGTGCCAGCAGCCCGCAGACAGGGGGTAGAAACGAGCAGTACTTC.

V is TRBV2 and J is TRBJ1-6; D is uncertain. CDR1 and CDR2 from the germline V gene are SNHLY and FYNNEI. V was shortened by 7 bases and J by 14 bases, with 12 bases between the two germline ends. The CDR3 sequence is 11 residues long. The CDR3 nucleotides read TGTGCCAGCAAGTCCGACTCGACCCTCCACTTT. Its translation: CASKSDSTLHF.